The 27 T cell receptor beta chains listed next were all sequenced from one sample in a study of T-cell reconstitution after alpha-beta-depleted transplantation in children. TCRbeta library construction was performed incorporating unique molecular identifiers. In TCRdb, the PCR reads were re-called with MiXCR into one record per CDR3 protein. Among approximately 420,000 distinct CDR3 sequences listed, approximately 10% were seen once. The material sequenced was PBMCs from the stem cell graft donor, taken from the stem cell graft. The receptors originated from a human donor who donated a stem cell graft to a child with acute myeloid leukemia.

The chain has TRBV10-2 and TRBJ2-5; 9 positions match TRBD2. The V segment lost 6 bases and the J segment 2 bases; nucleotides outside the gene matches: 7. Germline CDR1 reads WSHSY; CDR2 reads SAAADI. This CDR3 is built from 15 residues. DNA of the CDR3: TGCGCCAGCAGCTGGGCTAGCGGGATACAAGAGACCCAGTACTTC. It yields the protein CASSWASGIQETQYF.

This clonotype has more than one count but fewer than ten. The V and J genes are TRBV20-1 and TRBJ2-3; D perhaps matches TRBD1 (6 bases). In germline, CDR1 is DFQATT, CDR2 SNEGSKA (reference sequence). The V end lost 0 bases, the J end lost 0 bases, and 13 bases lay between the germline ends. This CDR3 comprises 16 residues. The CDR3 here is CSAREMGAGSTDTQYF. Here the CDR3 DNA reads TGCAGTGCTAGAGAAATGGGGGCAGGGAGCACAGATACGCAGTATTTT.

J is TRBJ2-3 and V is TRBV18, with 12 bases matching TRBD1. This CDR3 comprises 15 residues. The germline CDR1 and CDR2 sequences are KGHSH and LQKENI. After removal of 6 bases from V and 3 bases from J, the junction contained 4 bases not matched to a gene. DNA of the CDR3: TGTGCCAGCTCTCCGGGACAGGGGGCTACAGATACGCAGTATTTT. Its protein is CASSPGQGATDTQYF.

The CDR3 is CASGFPDQPQHF. CDR3 DNA sequence: TGTGCTAGTGGTTTCCCGGATCAGCCCCAGCATTTT. This chain links TRBV12-5 with TRBJ1-5; D unresolved. V lost 3 bases and J lost 5, with 5 bases in between. CDR1 is LGHNT and CDR2 is FRNRAP in the germline V gene. The CDR3 contains 12 residues. The variable domain in full, with the rest retrieved from reference TRBV12-5 and TRBJ1-5, is DARVTQTPRHKVTEMGQEVTMRCQPILGHNTVFWYRQTMMQGLELLAYFRNRAPLDDSGMPKDRFSAEMPDATLATLKIQPSEPRDSAVYFCASGFPDQPQHFGDGTRLSIL.

This chain's CDR3 is CASSSPNTTGKQYF. In DNA form, the CDR3 reads TGTGCCAGCAGTTCGCCCAACACTACCGGAAAGCAGTACTTC. The chain links TRBV6-2 or TRBV6-3 to TRBJ2-7, with no clear D. The CDR3 loop spans 14 amino acids. V shed 4 bases and J shed 8 bases, with 18 bases lying between them. CDR1 and CDR2 (germline): MNHEY, SVGEGT.

In its sample, this clonotype was seen a few times. The rearrangement uses TRBV7-8 and TRBJ2-4; 10 bases match TRBD2. There are 16 residues in the CDR3. The ends lost 8 bases at V and 0 bases at J; junction bases unmatched: 7. The germline V gene has CDR1 SGHVS and CDR2 FQNEAQ. The CDR3 spells CASGRTSGLAKNIQYF. In DNA, the CDR3 is TGTGCCAGCGGAAGGACTAGCGGATTAGCCAAAAACATTCAGTACTTC. Together with reference TRBV7-8 and TRBJ2-4, the CDR3 gives the full variable domain: GAGVSQSPRYKVAKRGQDVALRCDPISGHVSLFWYQQALGQGPEFLTYFQNEAQLDKSGLPSDRFFAERPEGSVSTLKIQRTQQEDSAVYLCASGRTSGLAKNIQYFGAGTRLSVL.

In this sample, this clonotype turned up a few times. The chain links TRBV12-3 or TRBV12-4 to TRBJ2-7; D is possibly TRBD2 (5 bases). This CDR3 comprises 12 residues. Trimming pared 6 bases from V and 7 bases from J, leaving 13 bases between. CDR3 amino acids: CASSRGLREQYV. In DNA, the CDR3 is TGTGCCAGCAGCCGCGGACTTCGGGAGCAGTACGTC.

V gene TRBV5-1 combines with J gene TRBJ2-1; D call uncertain. V dropped 4 bases and J dropped 2 bases, with 13 bases sitting between them. The CDR3 contains 15 residues. Germline lookup yields CDR1 SGHRS and CDR2 YFSETQ. CDR3 in DNA: TGCGCCAGCAGCGTGTCGGCGGTAGCCTACAATGAGCAGTTCTTC. Its protein product is CASSVSAVAYNEQFF.

This clonotype showed up just a few times. This chain joins TRBV29-1 and TRBJ2-1; D not certain. This CDR3 is 11 amino acids long. Germline values: CDR1 SQVTM, CDR2 ANQGSEA. As DNA, the CDR3 is TGCAGGGTATTCGATAACAATGAGCAGTTCTTC. As protein: CRVFDNNEQFF.

This clonotype was seen a few times. The chain recombines TRBV5-1 with TRBJ2-3; no clear D. Germline V gene lookup returns CDR1 SGHRS and CDR2 YFSETQ. The V and J ends lost 3 bases and 1 base respectively, with 6 bases between them. The CDR3 totals 13 residues. In nucleotides, the CDR3 is TGCGCCAGCAGCTATCCTGGCACAGATACGCAGTATTTT. This sequence encodes CASSYPGTDTQYF.

A word on this clonotype: The final CDR3 position lacks the conserved phenylalanine or tryptophan, pointing to a likely read error. The V and J genes are TRBV3-1 and TRBJ2-1; no reliable D call. Germline V CDR1 and CDR2: LGHDT, YNNKEL (reference sequence). CDR3 length: 11 residues. Trimming pared 1 base from V and 8 bases from J, leaving 3 bases between. Here the CDR3 reads CASSQVDEQFV. The DNA for the CDR3 is TGTGCCAGCAGCCAAGTGGATGAGCAGTTCGTC.

This clonotype was recorded a few times. The chain couples TRBV20-1 to TRBJ2-7; 8 bases align to TRBD2. V shed 0 bases and J 2 bases; nucleotides not matched to a gene: 6. From germline, CDR1 is DFQATT and CDR2 SNEGSKA (reference sequence). The CDR3 consists of 15 residues. The CDR3 loop reads CSARDRGREAYEQYF. CDR3 bases: TGCAGTGCTAGAGATAGAGGGCGGGAGGCCTACGAGCAGTACTTC.

The chain joins TRBV7-9 to TRBJ1-1; maybe TRBD1 (5 bases). CDR1 and CDR2 from the germline V gene are SEHNR and FQNEAQ (reference sequence). V was pared by 5 bases and J by 5 bases, with 9 bases between. This CDR3 comprises 12 residues. This chain's CDR3 is CASSTGVTEAFF. CDR3 bases: TGTGCCAGCAGCACGGGGGTTACTGAAGCTTTCTTT.

In this sample, this clonotype turned up many times. The chain links TRBV20-1 to TRBJ1-2; TRBD1 agrees at 9 bases. Germline V CDR1 and CDR2: DFQATT, SNEGSKA (reference sequence). The V and J ends lost 5 bases and 8 bases, in that order; junction bases with no gene match: 12. This CDR3 spans 14 amino acids. The CDR3 DNA reads TGCAGTGCTGATCTGACAGGGGGATCGGAAGGCTACACCTTC. Translating gives CSADLTGGSEGYTF.

This chain links TRBV19 with TRBJ1-1; 8 bases match TRBD1. CDR3 length equals 16 residues. Germline CDR1 reads LNHDA; CDR2 reads SQIVND (reference sequence). Trimming cost V 4 bases and J 7 bases; bases outside gene matches: 14. CDR3 amino acids: CASSSRTGRRSDEAFF. In DNA form, the CDR3 reads TGTGCCAGTAGTAGTCGGACAGGGCGGAGGTCAGATGAAGCTTTCTTT.

The chain uses TRBV7-6 and TRBJ2-2, with D uncertain. This CDR3 comprises 15 residues. Trimming removed 2 bases from V and 1 base from J, with 8 bases in between. The germline CDR1 and CDR2 sequences are SGHVS and FNYEAQ. This CDR3 reads CASSLLPLNTGELFF. In nucleotides, the CDR3 is TGTGCCAGCAGCTTACTGCCCCTGAACACCGGGGAGCTGTTTTTT.

This clonotype was counted many times. The rearrangement links TRBV5-6 to TRBJ2-3; D remains ambiguous. The CDR3 totals 14 residues. Per the germline V gene, CDR1 is SGHDT and CDR2 is YYEEEE. Trimming removed 1 base from V and 1 base from J, with 7 bases in between. CDR3 sequence: CASSLRIRTDTQYF. CDR3 bases: TGTGCCAGCAGCTTGCGGATTCGCACAGATACGCAGTATTTT.

This clonotype was seen at least ten times. The chain combines TRBV10-3 with TRBJ1-3; D is possibly TRBD1 (6 bases). In germline, CDR1 is ENHRY, CDR2 SYGVKD. V lost 4 bases and J lost 2, with 9 bases in between. This CDR3 comprises 14 residues. The chain's CDR3 is CAISGAGAGNTIYF. The CDR3 coding sequence is TGTGCCATCAGTGGGGCAGGGGCTGGAAACACCATATATTTT.

This clonotype was seen ten or more times. V gene TRBV11-2 combines with J gene TRBJ1-6, with 7 bases that match TRBD1. The V gene's germline CDR1 is SGHAT and CDR2 FQNNGV. V dropped 10 bases and J dropped 8; count of bases not matched to a gene: 8. There are 13 residues in the CDR3. The CDR3 region has the DNA TGTGCCACTCTGGGACAGACTTATTCACCCCTCCACTTT. It translates to CATLGQTYSPLHF.

This clonotype was observed a handful of times. The J gene is TRBJ2-3, the V gene TRBV25-1; D gene unclear. Trimming stripped 5 bases from V and 1 base from J, with 10 bases between. There are 14 residues in the CDR3. Germline values: CDR1 MGHDK, CDR2 SYGVNS. CDR3 sequence (DNA): TGTGCCAGCAGTTTTGTAGCAGGCACAGATACGCAGTATTTT. Encoded protein: CASSFVAGTDTQYF.

CDR3: CASGITGTSGGEQFF. The CDR3 DNA reads as TGCGCCAGCGGAATCACCGGGACTAGCGGGGGTGAGCAGTTCTTC. The rearrangement links TRBV5-1 to TRBJ2-1; TRBD2 agrees at 14 bases. The CDR3 is made up of 15 amino acids. J was trimmed by 9 bases and V by 7 bases; bases with no gene match: 9. Germline V gives CDR1 SGHRS, CDR2 YFSETQ.

V and J are TRBV25-1 and TRBJ2-6; D gene ambiguous. V was cut by 3 bases and J by 0 bases, with 6 bases left in between. The germline V gene has CDR1 MGHDK and CDR2 SYGVNS. The CDR3 spans 15 residues. In DNA form, the CDR3 reads TGTGCCAGCAGTGACTCCCTCTCTGGGGCCAACGTCCTGACTTTC. This encodes CASSDSLSGANVLTF.

This clonotype was seen only a few times. The genes are TRBV20-1 and TRBJ1-3; D may be TRBD1 (5 bases). This CDR3 is 14 amino acids long. The V end was cut by 6 bases, the J end by 0 bases, with 12 bases between. The germline gives CDR1 DFQATT, CDR2 SNEGSKA (reference sequence). In DNA, the CDR3 is TGCAGTGCCGTAGACAGCCTCTCTGGAAACACCATATATTTT. Amino acid sequence: CSAVDSLSGNTIYF.

The chain couples TRBV27 to TRBJ2-1, with D hard to call. CDR3 length: 11 residues. V gave up 3 bases and J gave up 7 bases, with 4 bases separating them. Germline V gives CDR1 MNHEY, CDR2 SMNVEV (reference sequence). CDR3: CASSFANEQFF. For the CDR3, the DNA is TGTGCCAGCAGTTTTGCGAATGAGCAGTTCTTC.

This clonotype occurred many times. The rearrangement links TRBV6-5 to TRBJ1-1; 9 bases map to TRBD1. CDR3 length equals 16 residues. Germline V gives CDR1 MNHEY, CDR2 SVGAGI. V shed 6 bases and J 2 bases; nucleotides not matched to a gene: 10. CDR3 protein: CASRRGTGTRNTEAFF. The CDR3 DNA sequence: TGTGCCAGCAGGAGGGGGACAGGGACCAGAAACACTGAAGCTTTCTTT.

This clonotype has a count of ten or more. The V gene is TRBV20-1, the J gene TRBJ2-5; the match to TRBD1 covers 11 bases. After removal of 2 bases from V and 5 bases from J, the junction contained 7 bases not matched to a gene. This CDR3 is built from 15 residues. Germline V gene data show CDR1 as DFQATT and CDR2 as SNEGSKA (reference sequence). CDR3 protein: CSARPGQGARETQYF. The CDR3 nucleotides are TGCAGTGCTAGACCCGGACAGGGGGCAAGGGAGACCCAGTACTTC.

A few counts support this clonotype. CDR3 residues: CSVLPLAGAYNEQFF. For the CDR3, the DNA is TGCAGCGTCCTTCCCCTAGCGGGAGCTTACAATGAGCAGTTCTTC. The chain recombines TRBV29-1 with TRBJ2-1, with 10 bases that match TRBD2. CDR1 and CDR2 (germline): SQVTM, ANQGSEA. V gave up 6 bases and J gave up 4 bases; unmatched junction bases: 9. The CDR3 is made up of 15 amino acids.